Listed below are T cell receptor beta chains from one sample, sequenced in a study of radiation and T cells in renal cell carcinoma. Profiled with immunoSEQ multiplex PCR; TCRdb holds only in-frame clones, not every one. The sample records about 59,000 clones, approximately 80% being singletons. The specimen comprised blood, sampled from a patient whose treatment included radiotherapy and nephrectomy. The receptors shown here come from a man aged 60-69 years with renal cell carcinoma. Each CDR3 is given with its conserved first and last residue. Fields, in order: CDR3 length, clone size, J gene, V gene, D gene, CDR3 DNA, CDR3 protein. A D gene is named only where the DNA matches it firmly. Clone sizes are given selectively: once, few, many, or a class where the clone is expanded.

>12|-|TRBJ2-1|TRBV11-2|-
TGTGCCAGCAGCTTCGTCTTTAATGAGCAGTTCTTC
CASSFVFNEQFF
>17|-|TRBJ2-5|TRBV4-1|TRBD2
TGCGCCAGCAGCCAAGACCTAGCGGGAGGCGGGCAAGAGACCCAGTACTTC
CASSQDLAGGGQETQYF
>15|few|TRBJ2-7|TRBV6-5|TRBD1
TGTGCCAGCAGTTACTCCTGGACAGGCAGCTACGAGCAGTACTTC
CASSYSWTGSYEQYF
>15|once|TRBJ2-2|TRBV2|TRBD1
TGTGCCAGCAGTGTTGAGACAGGGCACACCGGGGAGCTGTTTTTT
CASSVETGHTGELFF
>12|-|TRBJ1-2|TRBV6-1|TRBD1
TGTGCCAGCAGGGGGACAGGGAGTGGCTACACCTTC
CASRGTGSGYTF
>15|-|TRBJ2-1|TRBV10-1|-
TGCGCCAGCAGTGCCTCCGGGACTTCCCTCAGGGAGCAGTTCTTC
CASSASGTSLREQFF
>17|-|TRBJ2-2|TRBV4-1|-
TGCGCCAGCAGCCAAGATCCTGCGGGGACAAGCACCGGGGAGCTGTTTTTT
CASSQDPAGTSTGELFF
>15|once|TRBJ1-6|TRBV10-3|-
TGTGCCATCAGTGAGACGGACACCGATAATTCACCCCTCCACTTT
CAISETDTDNSPLHF
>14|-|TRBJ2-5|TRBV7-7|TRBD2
TGTGCCAGCAGTCGTTTAGCGGGAGTAGAGACCCAGTACTTC
CASSRLAGVETQYF
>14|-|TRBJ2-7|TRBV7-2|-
TGTGCCAGCAGCTGGAGGGGGGGCCGCGACGAGCAGTACTTC
CASSWRGGRDEQYF
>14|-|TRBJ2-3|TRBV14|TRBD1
TGTGCCAGCAGCCTCAACAGGGGCGCAGATACGCAGTATTTT
CASSLNRGADTQYF
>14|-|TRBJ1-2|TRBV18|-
TGTGCCAGCTCACCTGACAGGAGAACCTATGGCTACACCTTC
CASSPDRRTYGYTF
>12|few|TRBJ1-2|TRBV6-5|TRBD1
TGTGCCAGCAGGGGGACAGGGCAGGAGGACACCTTC
CASRGTGQEDTF
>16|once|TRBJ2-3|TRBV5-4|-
TGTGCCAGCAGCTTGGGTGGTGGGAGTAGCGCAGATACGCAGTATTTT
CASSLGGGSSADTQYF
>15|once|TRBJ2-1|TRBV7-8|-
TGTGCCAGCAGCTCTACATTACGAGAGGTCCATGAGCAGTTCTTC
CASSSTLREVHEQFF
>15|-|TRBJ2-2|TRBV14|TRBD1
TGTGCCAGCAGCCTCAGAATCAGGGGGCCCGGGGAGCTGTTTTTT
CASSLRIRGPGELFF
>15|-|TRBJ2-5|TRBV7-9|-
TGTGCCAGCAGCTTAGTTCAGGGGACCCAAGAGACCCAGTACTTC
CASSLVQGTQETQYF
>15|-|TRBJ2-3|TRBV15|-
TGTGCCACCAGCAACTTCGGACAGCGCACAGATACGCAGTATTTT
CATSNFGQRTDTQYF
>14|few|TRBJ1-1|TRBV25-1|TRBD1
TGTGCCAGCAGTGGGGGACAGGGAGCAACTGAAGCTTTCTTT
CASSGGQGATEAFF
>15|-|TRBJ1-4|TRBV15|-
TGTGCCACCAGCAGGGAGATCGCAACTAATGAAAAACTGTTTTTT
CATSREIATNEKLFF
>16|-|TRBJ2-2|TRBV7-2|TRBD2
TGTGCCAGCAGCCGGCCGAGCGGGAGTACCGCTGGGGAGCTGTTTTTT
CASSRPSGSTAGELFF
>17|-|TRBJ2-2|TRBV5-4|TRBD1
TGTGCCAGCAGCTTGGATGGGACAGGGCATCGGACCGGGGAGCTGTTTTTT
CASSLDGTGHRTGELFF
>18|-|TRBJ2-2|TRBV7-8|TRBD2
TGTGCCAGCAGCCCCAGGAGGGGCGGGCTAGCGGACACCGGGGAGCTGTTTTTT
CASSPRRGGLADTGELFF
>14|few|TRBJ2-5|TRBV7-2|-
TGTGCCAGCAGCTTAATGGGGGGCCAAGAGACCCAGTACTTC
CASSLMGGQETQYF
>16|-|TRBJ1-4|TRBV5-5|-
TGTGCCAGCAGCTTGGGTGGTGGCGGGTTTAATGAAAAACTGTTTTTT
CASSLGGGGFNEKLFF
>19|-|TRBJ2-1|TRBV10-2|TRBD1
TGCGCCAGCAGTGAGTCGGCCGAAATGAACAGGGGGGTTTTTGGTGAGCAGTTCTTC
CASSESAEMNRGVFGEQFF
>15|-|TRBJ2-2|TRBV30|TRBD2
TGTGCCTGGCTGCTAGCGGGGGTTGTAACCGGGGAGCTGTTTTTT
CAWLLAGVVTGELFF
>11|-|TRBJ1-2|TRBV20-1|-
TGCAGTTCGGACAGCATCTATGGCTACACCTTC
CSSDSIYGYTF
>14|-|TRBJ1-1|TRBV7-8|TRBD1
TGTGCCAGCAGCTTAGCCGGGACAGGCTATGAAGCTTTCTTT
CASSLAGTGYEAFF
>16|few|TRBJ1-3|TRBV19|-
TGTGCCAGTAGTATGGCATATGGCTACTCTGGAAACACCATATATTTT
CASSMAYGYSGNTIYF
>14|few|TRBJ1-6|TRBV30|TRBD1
TGTGCCTGGAGTGGAGACAGGGGTAATTCACCCCTCCACTTT
CAWSGDRGNSPLHF
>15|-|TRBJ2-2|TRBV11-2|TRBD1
TGTGCCAGCAGCTTCCGGGACAGGGCCACCGGGGAGCTGTTTTTT
CASSFRDRATGELFF
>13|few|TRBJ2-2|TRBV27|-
TGTGCCAGCAGTCCAATCAACACCGGGGAGCTGTTTTTT
CASSPINTGELFF
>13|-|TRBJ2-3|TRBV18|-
TGTGCCAGCTCACCACTAAGCACAGATACGCAGTATTTT
CASSPLSTDTQYF